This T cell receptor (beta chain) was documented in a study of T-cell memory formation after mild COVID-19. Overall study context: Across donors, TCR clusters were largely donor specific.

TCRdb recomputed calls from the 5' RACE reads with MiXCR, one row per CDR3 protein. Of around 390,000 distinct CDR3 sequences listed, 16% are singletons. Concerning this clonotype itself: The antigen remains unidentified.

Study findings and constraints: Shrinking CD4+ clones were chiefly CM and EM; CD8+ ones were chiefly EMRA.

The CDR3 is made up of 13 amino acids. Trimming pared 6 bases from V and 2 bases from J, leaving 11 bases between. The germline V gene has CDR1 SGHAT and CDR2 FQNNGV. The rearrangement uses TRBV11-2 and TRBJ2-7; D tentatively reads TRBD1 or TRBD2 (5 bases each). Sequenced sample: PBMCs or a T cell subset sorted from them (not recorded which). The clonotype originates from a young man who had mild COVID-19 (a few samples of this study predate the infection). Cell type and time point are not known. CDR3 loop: CASRPEGPYEQYF. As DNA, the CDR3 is TGTGCCAGCAGACCAGAGGGGCCCTACGAGCAGTACTTC.